This TCR beta chain emerged from a study of blood T cell repertoires in COVID-19 (dated by TCRdb to about 2020). Some background on the complete study: Collaborator samples came from the United States, Italy and Spain and covered acute and convalescent phases of COVID-19. The material from the prospective study consisted of cDNA or gDNA derived from T cells, B-cell-depleted T cells, or PBMCs. The dataset comprised deeply sampled blood TCRbeta repertoires from subjects exposed to, actively infected with, or recovered from COVID-19. HLA class I and class II types, where available, came from metadata supplied by the sample provider rather than from assay-based typing. Samples came from the ongoing ImmuneRACE study (first 160 participants) plus 1,254 subjects from 6 global collaborators. Nearly every sample came with metadata listing a de-identified subject ID, COVID-19 status, age in years and sex. A freely available public database, intended as a resource for researchers studying the immune response to SARS-CoV-2, is where the repertoires were released.

Study-level results and caveats: How much clinical and demographic metadata was included differed by source and by participant, and the metadata was provided uncurated.

The immunoSEQ Assay, a bias-controlled multiplex PCR, was used to amplify TCRbeta CDR3 regions from genomic DNA. The paper's processing steps were these. The number of nucleated cells in each sample was estimated by amplification of reference gene primers within the assay. To quantify the absolute abundance of each unique TCRbeta CDR3 rearrangement, sequence reads were collapsed and filtered. Productive Simpson clonality was computed per sample as the square root of Simpson's diversity index over productive rearrangements. The table comes from immuneACCESS by way of TCRdb, which keeps in-frame sequences with V and J called. Part of the clones is missing from these tables; in studies checked, under half for an unresolved V gene and the rest for unknown reasons. The D gene and trimming were derived from the DNA, and the V and J assignments and clone size from that table. Here the sample has about 120,000 clones; approximately 90% occur a single time. Of the sample, around 30% is held by the ten largest clones.

The germline V gene supplies CDR1 MDHEN and CDR2 SYDVKM. From cysteine to phenylalanine, the CDR3 is 14 amino acids long. Only the CDR3 region is kept as DNA, spanning 42 bases read in frame from base 1. V and J lose 5 bases and 3 bases, and a span of 13 bases separates them. Note on this clone: Its antigen specificity is not known. Nothing much larger sits one base from this clone, and base qualities are not available.

Collaborating institutions collected whole blood in K2EDTA tubes following their own protocols. Collaborator samples were shipped for TCRbeta analysis as frozen whole blood, isolated PBMCs, or DNA extracted from either sample type. The sample taken for sequencing was peripheral blood. The V and J segments used are TRBV28 and TRBJ1-1; the D gene assignment is ambiguous. The clonotype was recovered from a man between 65 and 85 years old with active or convalescent COVID-19. CDR3 protein: CASSPSDWDTEAFF. The sequence in DNA is TGTGCCAGCAGTCCATCCGACTGGGACACTGAAGCTTTCTTT.